This entry is about one TCR beta chain. As yet, its antigen is unknown. With V trimmed by 4 bases and J by 1 base, 5 bases remained unmatched. The CDR3 has 16 amino acids. Germline assignment: CDR1 SEHNR and CDR2 FQNEAQ (reference sequence). It was with a sample-barcoded 5' primer and a J-beta primer mix that a second PCR of roughly 7 to 11 cycles was run. A template-switch adaptor that had 12 random nucleotides put a tag on each cDNA molecule. Via MiXCR, TCRdb re-called the 5' RACE reads, giving one row per CDR3 protein. The table shows 540,000 or so distinct CDR3 sequences, with around half occurring only once. The data belong to a study of blood T cells in healthy people across ages. On the study more broadly: About one barcoded beta molecule was captured per two T cells (by template switching). Study-level findings and limits: Observed TCR beta diversity showed a strong correlation with the percentage of naive T cells as measured by flow cytometry.

Each donor had roughly 10 milliliters of peripheral blood drawn. The specimen sequenced was blood. This clonotype was obtained from an elderly man in good health. The chain is built from TRBV7-9 and TRBJ2-3; 10 nucleotides align to TRBD2. The CDR3 bases are TGTGCCAGCAGCTCTAGCGGGAGAGGCCGCACAGATACGCAGTATTTT. Its protein is CASSSSGRGRTDTQYF. The full variable domain, rest sourced from reference TRBV7-9 and TRBJ2-3, is DTGVSQNPRHKITKRGQNVTFRCDPISEHNRLYWYRQTLGQGPEFLTYFQNEAQLEKSRLLSDRFSAERPKGSFSTLEIQRTEQGDSAMYLCASSSSGRGRTDTQYFGPGTRLTVL.